These 30 T cell receptor beta chains were all obtained from the same sample, sequenced in a study of cytomegalovirus exposure and HLA in healthy donors. Vbeta (60) and Jbeta (13) primers were used in the PCR. Repertoires were generated with immunoSEQ multiplex PCR, while TCRdb's copy carries only in-frame clones and drops some. The sample holds 63,000 or so clones, 70% to 75% seen once. Sample: PBMCs. The receptors here all came from a woman in her twenties or thirties in good health and CMV-seropositive.

The chain combines TRBV7-6 with TRBJ1-2, with a weak D call TRBD1 (6 bases). This CDR3 has 13 amino acids. Germline CDR1 and CDR2: SGHVS and FNYEAQ. The ends were cut back, 4 bases at V and 6 bases at J, with 12 bases in the middle. The CDR3 nucleotides are TGTGCCAGCAGCTCGATCGAGGGGGATGGCTACACCTTC. As protein: CASSSIEGDGYTF.

The rearrangement joins TRBV28 to TRBJ2-1; weak D call: TRBD2 (6 bases). The germline gives CDR1 MDHEN, CDR2 SYDVKM. CDR3 size: 15 residues. Trimming took 0 bases from V and 1 from J, leaving 7 bases between them. CDR3 in DNA: TGTGCCAGCAGTTTATGGCGGGAATCCTACAATGAGCAGTTCTTC. Its translation: CASSLWRESYNEQFF.

The gene calls are TRBV6-5 and TRBJ2-3, with 8 positions matching TRBD1. Germline trimming cut 0 bases from V and 4 bases from J; bases unmatched to any gene: 6. The CDR3 has 16 amino acids. The germline CDR1 and CDR2 sequences are MNHEY and SVGAGI. CDR3 protein: CASSYSRTGSADTQYF. Here the CDR3 DNA reads TGTGCCAGCAGTTACTCTCGGACAGGGTCAGCAGATACGCAGTATTTT.

V gene TRBV30 combines with J gene TRBJ2-6, with D maybe TRBD2 (5 bases). This CDR3 region has 14 residues. V was trimmed by 7 bases and J by 4 bases, leaving 14 bases between them. Germline V gene data show CDR1 as GTSNPN and CDR2 as SVGIG (reference sequence). The CDR3 DNA is TGTGCCTTCAGAGGAGGAGCAGGGGCCAACGTCCTGACTTTC. It is translated as CAFRGGAGANVLTF.

V gene TRBV4-3 combines with J gene TRBJ2-2; D uncertain. Looked up from germline, CDR1 is LGHNA and CDR2 is YSLEER. CDR3 length equals 16 residues. The V end lost 1 base, the J end lost 1 base, and 10 bases lay between the germline ends. The CDR3 loop is CASSQGISQNTGELFF. The CDR3 DNA sequence: TGCGCCAGCAGCCAAGGGATTAGCCAGAACACCGGGGAGCTGTTTTTT.

This chain connects TRBV5-4 to TRBJ2-5; tentative D call: TRBD1 (6 bases). V was cut by 4 bases and J by 3 bases, with 7 bases left in between. The CDR3 has 12 residues. Germline CDR1 SGHNT, CDR2 YYREEE (reference sequence). The DNA of the CDR3 is TGTGCCAGCAGCGGACAGAAAGAGACCCAGTACTTC. Translating it yields CASSGQKETQYF.

The count of this clone is one. V gene TRBV28 combines with J gene TRBJ2-6, with D maybe TRBD2 (6 bases). Germline loops: CDR1 MDHEN, CDR2 SYDVKM. Trimming removed 7 bases at V and 0 bases at J, with 16 bases between. The length of the CDR3 is 17 residues. CDR3 sequence reads: CASTGGGFLSGANVLTF. DNA of the CDR3: TGTGCCAGCACCGGGGGAGGTTTTCTCTCTGGGGCCAACGTCCTGACTTTC.

The chain employs TRBV4-1 and TRBJ1-4; 7 positions agree with TRBD1. The CDR3 consists of 20 residues. Germline CDR1 is MGHRA and CDR2 is YSYEKL. The trim removed 0 bases at V and 8 bases at J, leaving 21 bases unmatched. CDR3 residues: CASSQEYPTGWGSFREKLFF. Written as DNA, the CDR3 is TGCGCCAGCAGCCAAGAATACCCGACAGGGTGGGGATCTTTTCGGGAAAAACTGTTTTTT.

The chain joins TRBV7-9 to TRBJ1-2; D perhaps matches TRBD1 (5 bases). Trimming cost V 8 bases and J 7 bases, with 20 bases left between them. The CDR3 is made up of 14 amino acids. The V gene's germline CDR1 is SEHNR and CDR2 FQNEAQ (reference sequence). The CDR3 DNA sequence: TGTGCCAGCTGGGGGGTTAGCTCTCTTGGTGGCTACACCTTC. This codes for CASWGVSSLGGYTF.

V gene TRBV10-1 combines with J gene TRBJ2-5; D possibly corresponds to TRBD2 (6 bases). V lost 2 bases, J lost 0 bases, and 13 bases lay in between. CDR1 and CDR2 from the germline V gene are WNHNN and SYGVQD (reference sequence). CDR3 length: 16 residues. CDR3 in amino acids: CASSESRGGDQETQYF. CDR3 in DNA: TGCGCCAGCAGTGAGAGTCGTGGAGGGGACCAAGAGACCCAGTACTTC.

V is TRBV4-2 and J is TRBJ2-7, with 10 bases identical to TRBD2. Germline assignment: CDR1 LGHNA and CDR2 YNFKEQ. This CDR3 has 16 amino acids. V lost 1 base to trimming and J lost 2 bases; unmatched junction nucleotides: 5. The CDR3 DNA follows: TGTGCCAGCAGCCAAGGAGGACTAGCGGACCCCTACGAGCAGTACTTC. Protein sequence: CASSQGGLADPYEQYF.

In its sample, this clone was seen once. This chain uses TRBV7-6 with TRBJ2-1; 11 nucleotides align to TRBD2. The CDR3 contains 17 residues. V gave up 5 bases and J gave up 1 base; unmatched junction bases: 7. Germline V gene lookup returns CDR1 SGHVS and CDR2 FNYEAQ. CDR3 in amino acids: CASSPTGTSGSYNEQFF. The CDR3 coding sequence is TGTGCCAGCAGCCCGACCGGGACTAGCGGTTCCTACAATGAGCAGTTCTTC.

The V and J genes are TRBV6-5 and TRBJ2-3, with 7 nucleotides matching TRBD1. V was pared by 7 bases and J by 1 base, with 2 bases of the junction left unmatched. Germline-derived CDR1 and CDR2 are MNHEY and SVGAGI. This CDR3 has 13 amino acids. Here the CDR3 DNA reads TGTGCCAGCACAGGACAGGGCACAGATACGCAGTATTTT. This gives the protein CASTGQGTDTQYF.

The chain uses TRBV7-6 and TRBJ2-1; TRBD1 agrees at 8 bases. The CDR3 sequence is 14 residues long. V dropped 5 bases and J dropped 5; count of bases not matched to a gene: 5. From germline, CDR1 is SGHVS and CDR2 FNYEAQ. CDR3 sequence reads: CASSGRQGNNEQFF. The CDR3 region has the DNA TGTGCCAGCAGCGGACGACAGGGGAACAATGAGCAGTTCTTC. Full variable domain (remainder filled in from reference TRBV7-6 and TRBJ2-1): GAGVSQSPRYKVTKRGQDVALRCDPISGHVSLYWYRQALGQGPEFLTYFNYEAQQDKSGLPNDRFSAERPEGSISTLTIQRTEQRDSAMYRCASSGRQGNNEQFFGPGTRLTVL.

The J gene is TRBJ2-7, the V gene TRBV6-5; 9 nucleotides line up with TRBD1. With V trimmed by 4 bases and J by 1 base, 5 bases remained unmatched. Germline V lookup: CDR1 MNHEY, CDR2 SVGAGI. The CDR3 is 15 residues long. CDR3 DNA sequence: TGTGCCAGCAGTTCTTTGACAGGGGGGTCCTACGAGCAGTACTTC. This encodes CASSSLTGGSYEQYF.

The chain joins TRBV4-1 to TRBJ2-7; maybe TRBD1 (5 bases). The V end lost 4 bases, the J end lost 2 bases, and 15 bases lay between the germline ends. CDR1 is MGHRA, CDR2 YSYEKL, per germline. The CDR3 is 15 residues long. CDR3 protein: CASSPQVTETYEQYF. CDR3 nucleotides: TGCGCCAGCAGCCCCCAGGTGACAGAGACCTACGAGCAGTACTTC.

This clone was observed a few times. The chain recombines TRBV15 with TRBJ2-1, with 8 bases aligning to TRBD2. The length of the CDR3 is 13 residues. V shed 6 bases and J 3 bases; nucleotides not matched to a gene: 1. Germline CDR1 is LNHNV and CDR2 is YYDKDF (reference sequence). The CDR3 here is CATRAGGYNEQFF. The CDR3 DNA reads as TGTGCCACCAGGGCGGGAGGCTACAATGAGCAGTTCTTC.

The rearrangement links TRBV4-1 to TRBJ2-7; TRBD1 agrees at 8 bases. In germline, CDR1 is MGHRA, CDR2 YSYEKL. This CDR3 has 17 amino acids. Germline trimming cut 3 bases from V and 6 bases from J; bases unmatched to any gene: 16. The CDR3 DNA reads TGCGCCAGCAGCCACCGAAGGACAGGGAGCCCCTACGGCGAGCAGTACTTC. Encoded protein: CASSHRRTGSPYGEQYF.

The gene calls are TRBV29-1 and TRBJ1-1; 8 nucleotides align to TRBD1. V lost 7 bases, J lost 4 bases, and 2 bases stayed unmatched. Germline V gene data show CDR1 as SQVTM and CDR2 as ANQGSEA. The length of the CDR3 is 11 residues. CDR3 coding DNA: TGCAGCGGAACAGGGGGCACTGAAGCTTTCTTT. It is translated as CSGTGGTEAFF. Full variable domain (outside the CDR3, taken from reference TRBV29-1 and TRBJ1-1): SAVISQKPSRDICQRGTSLTIQCQVDSQVTMMFWYRQQPGQSLTLIATANQGSEATYESGFVIDKFPISRPNLTFSTLTVSNMSPEDSSIYLCSGTGGTEAFFGQGTRLTVV.

V gene TRBV7-9 combines with J gene TRBJ2-5; 8 bases map to TRBD1. There are 15 residues in the CDR3. Trimming took 7 bases from V and 5 from J; bases not matched to a gene: 12. Germline CDR1 is SEHNR and CDR2 is FQNEAQ (reference sequence). This CDR3 is CASTQIDRGRETQYF. The CDR3 DNA is TGTGCCAGCACCCAGATAGACAGGGGCCGGGAGACCCAGTACTTC.

The V gene is TRBV15, the J gene TRBJ1-1, with TRBD1 matching 11 bases. From germline, CDR1 is LNHNV and CDR2 YYDKDF (reference sequence). The CDR3 totals 14 residues. The junction had 2 bases not matched to a gene; V was cut back by 6 bases and J by 2 bases. The CDR3 sequence: CATRDRGLNTEAFF. The DNA of the CDR3 is TGTGCCACCAGGGACAGGGGGCTTAACACTGAAGCTTTCTTT. The entire variable domain, with the rest obtained from reference TRBV15 and TRBJ1-1, is as follows: DAMVIQNPRYQVTQFGKPVTLSCSQTLNHNVMYWYQQKSSQAPKLLFHYYDKDFNNEADTPDNFQSRRPNTSFCFLDIRSPGLGDTAMYLCATRDRGLNTEAFFGQGTRLTVV.

This chain links TRBV28 with TRBJ1-2; D not resolved. The CDR3 contains 10 residues. V shed 4 bases and J shed 5 bases, with 2 bases lying between them. The germline V gene encodes CDR1 MDHEN and CDR2 SYDVKM. CDR3 loop: CASSSYGYTF. Here the CDR3 DNA reads TGTGCCAGCAGTTCATATGGCTACACCTTC.

The chain links TRBV10-3 to TRBJ2-1; weak D call: TRBD2 (5 bases). Germline CDR1 is ENHRY and CDR2 is SYGVKD. V lost 5 bases and J lost 0, with 17 bases in between. CDR3 length: 17 residues. The CDR3 sequence: CAISNPTSALSYNEQFF. In DNA, the CDR3 is TGTGCCATCAGTAATCCTACTAGTGCCCTCTCCTACAATGAGCAGTTCTTC.

The CDR3 region is CASREGRLTEAFF. The CDR3 DNA reads TGTGCCTCTAGGGAGGGGCGGTTAACTGAAGCTTTCTTT. The V gene is TRBV30, the J gene TRBJ1-1; tentatively, D is TRBD1 (5 bases). Per the germline V gene, CDR1 is GTSNPN and CDR2 is SVGIG (reference sequence). The CDR3 runs 13 residues. Deletions cut 7 bases from V and 5 bases from J, with 17 bases between.

The chain carries TRBV5-1 and TRBJ2-7; 7 bases agree with TRBD2. There are 14 residues in the CDR3. Germline loops: CDR1 SGHRS, CDR2 YFSETQ. J lost 2 bases, V lost 0 bases, and 2 bases had no gene match. For the CDR3, the DNA is TGCGCCAGCAGCTTGGGAGCGGGACCCTACGAGCAGTACTTC. Protein: CASSLGAGPYEQYF. The variable domain in full, completed from reference TRBV5-1 and TRBJ2-7, reads KAGVTQTPRYLIKTRGQQVTLSCSPISGHRSVSWYQQTPGQGLQFLFEYFSETQRNKGNFPGRFSGRQFSNSRSEMNVSTLELGDSALYLCASSLGAGPYEQYFGPGTRLTVT.

This clone was detected only a few times. The CDR3 is CASSLDRANTEAFF. The CDR3 DNA sequence: TGCGCCAGCAGCTTGGACAGGGCGAACACTGAAGCTTTCTTT. V gene TRBV5-1 combines with J gene TRBJ1-1, with D maybe TRBD1 (6 bases). Germline values: CDR1 SGHRS, CDR2 YFSETQ. CDR3 length equals 14 residues. The V end lost 0 bases, the J end lost 1 base, and 7 bases lay between the germline ends.

The rearrangement uses TRBV4-1 and TRBJ2-5; 9 nucleotides match TRBD1. CDR3 length: 22 residues. V lost 3 bases to trimming and J lost 6 bases; unmatched junction nucleotides: 29. Germline CDR1 and CDR2: MGHRA and YSYEKL. As DNA, the CDR3 is TGCGCCAGCAGCCATGCTCCGCCCACCGGAGGACAGGGGTTTGCGGGCTCGAAGACCCAGTACTTC. Translating it yields CASSHAPPTGGQGFAGSKTQYF.

This rearrangement joins TRBV4-3 to TRBJ1-2, with D unresolved. The CDR3 contains 11 residues. CDR1 is LGHNA and CDR2 is YSLEER in the germline V gene. Trimming took 0 bases from V and 8 from J, leaving 4 bases between them. Here the CDR3 DNA reads TGCGCCAGCAGCCAAGATCGGGGCTACACCTTC. Translation: CASSQDRGYTF.

The chain employs TRBV5-1 and TRBJ2-7, with D tentatively TRBD2 (5 bases). Germline assignment: CDR1 SGHRS and CDR2 YFSETQ. V lost 0 bases and J lost 0, with 13 bases in between. This CDR3 has 16 amino acids. As DNA, the CDR3 is TGCGCCAGCAGCTTGGCCAGAGGGCAGAGCTCCTACGAGCAGTACTTC. It translates to CASSLARGQSSYEQYF.

This clone was seen only a few times. This rearrangement joins TRBV5-1 to TRBJ1-3; possibly TRBD1 for D (6 bases). There are 15 residues in the CDR3. Between the trimmed V and J ends, which lost 4 bases and 0 bases, there was a span of 11 bases. The germline CDR1 and CDR2 sequences are SGHRS and YFSETQ. The CDR3 DNA reads as TGCGCCAGCAGCGACGGGACAAGCTCTGGAAACACCATATATTTT. Protein product: CASSDGTSSGNTIYF.